This T cell receptor (beta chain) is drawn from a study of CD8+CD57+ T cells in acquired aplastic anemia. In patients chosen for sequencing, flow cytometry had shown CD8+CD57+ cell expansion. This clonotype has just a few counts. This CDR3 comprises 16 residues. Trimming shortened V by 2 bases and J by 4 bases, and 14 bases separated the two germline ends. From germline, CDR1 is MGHDK and CDR2 SYGVNS. Both TCR beta VDJ combination and CDR3 sequence profiling were carried out. Genomic DNA was the template for this profiling. Via MiXCR, TCRdb re-called the reads, giving one row per CDR3 protein. The sample lists about 180,000 distinct CDR3 sequences, about 44% occurring once.

This receptor was obtained from a human donor with aplastic anemia. Source material: sorted CD4+, CD8+, or CD8+CD57+ T cells (not recorded which) from PBMCs. The rearrangement uses TRBV25-1 and TRBJ1-4; a possible D gene is TRBD1 (5 bases). CDR3: CASSEMMRGDNEKLFF. The CDR3 bases are TGTGCCAGCAGTGAAATGATGAGAGGGGATAATGAAAAACTGTTTTTT.